A single sample gave rise to the 14 T cell receptor beta chains below, sequenced in a study of T-cell memory formation after mild COVID-19. TCRdb reprocessed the 5' RACE reads with MiXCR, giving one entry per CDR3 protein. The sample holds about 190,000 distinct CDR3 sequences, around 20% seen once. The sample consisted of PBMCs or a T cell subset sorted from them (not recorded which). The receptors originated from an adult woman who had mild COVID-19 (a few samples of this study predate the infection). Cell type and time point are not known.

The chain couples TRBV11-3 to TRBJ1-2, with 9 bases matching TRBD1. Unmatched junction bases numbered 2, after V lost 1 base and J lost 5 bases. The germline V gene has CDR1 SGHNT and CDR2 YENEEA. CDR3 length: 14 residues. The DNA for the CDR3 is TGTGCCAGCAGCTTAGTCGGACAGGGGTATGGCTACACCTTC. Protein sequence: CASSLVGQGYGYTF.

This clonotype has ten or more counts. The chain recombines TRBV5-1 with TRBJ1-2, with 10 bases aligning to TRBD1. With 4 bases clipped from V and 5 bases from J, the junction kept 5 bases outside the gene matches. The CDR3 has 14 amino acids. The germline CDR1 and CDR2 sequences are SGHRS and YFSETQ. The DNA for the CDR3 is TGCGCCAGCAGCCACGGACAGGGGGGATATGGCTACACCTTC. Protein sequence: CASSHGQGGYGYTF.

The chain recombines TRBV20-1 with TRBJ1-6; 11 bases are a match to TRBD1. Germline V lookup: CDR1 DFQATT, CDR2 SNEGSKA (reference sequence). The V and J ends lost 6 bases and 7 bases, in that order; junction bases with no gene match: 14. CDR3 length equals 17 residues. DNA of the CDR3: TGCAGTGCCCCGCCCCCGGGACAGGGGGTACGAAATTCACCCCTCCACTTT. Amino acids: CSAPPPGQGVRNSPLHF.

V gene TRBV2 combines with J gene TRBJ2-3; maybe TRBD1 (6 bases). Trimming took 5 bases from V and 4 from J, leaving 10 bases between them. Germline V CDR1 and CDR2: SNHLY, FYNNEI. This CDR3 has 13 residues. CDR3 coding DNA: TGTGCCAGCAGTCCTCAGGGGCCAGATACGCAGTATTTT. This translates into CASSPQGPDTQYF.

The rearrangement links TRBV20-1 to TRBJ2-5, with 9 bases lining up with TRBD2. The length of the CDR3 is 14 residues. The V and J ends lost 2 bases and 5 bases, in that order; junction bases with no gene match: 6. Germline V lookup: CDR1 DFQATT, CDR2 SNEGSKA (reference sequence). The CDR3 reads CSARSSGKGETQYF. Here the CDR3 DNA reads TGCAGTGCTAGATCTAGCGGGAAGGGGGAGACCCAGTACTTC.

The table lists this clonotype with a few counts. The chain recombines TRBV7-2 with TRBJ2-1; 8 bases match TRBD2. V was clipped by 1 base and J by 8 bases; unmatched bases: 7. This CDR3 is built from 15 residues. Germline-derived CDR1 and CDR2 are SGHTA and FQGNSA. The CDR3 DNA reads as TGTGCCAGCAGCTTAGAGCGGGGGTGGTGGGATGAGCAGTTCTTC. It codes for CASSLERGWWDEQFF.

V is TRBV24-1 and J is TRBJ2-1, with 12 nucleotides matching TRBD2. CDR1 is KGHDR and CDR2 is SFDVKD in the germline V gene. The junction had 8 bases not matched to a gene; V was cut back by 3 bases and J by 6 bases. This CDR3 contains 17 residues. CDR3 sequence reads: CATSDLRTSGNPNEQFF. For the CDR3, the DNA is TGTGCCACCAGTGATCTCCGGACTAGCGGGAACCCCAATGAGCAGTTCTTC.

Only a few counts were recorded for this clonotype. The genes are TRBV7-2 and TRBJ2-3; tentatively, D is TRBD1 or TRBD2 (7 bases each). The CDR3 runs to 16 residues. CDR1 is SGHTA, CDR2 FQGNSA, per germline. The ends were cut back, 1 base at V and 5 bases at J, with 16 bases in the middle. DNA of the CDR3: TGTGCCAGCAGCTTAGGTGGGAGGGGGCGCGGAGATACGCAGTATTTT. It yields the protein CASSLGGRGRGDTQYF.

In its sample, this clonotype was seen a few times. The chain combines TRBV3-1 with TRBJ1-1; D might be TRBD1 (6 bases). CDR3 length: 13 residues. Germline CDR1 is LGHDT and CDR2 is YNNKEL (reference sequence). Between the trimmed V and J ends, which lost 4 bases and 7 bases, there was a span of 13 bases. The CDR3 sequence: CASSRTDPSEAFF. The CDR3 nucleotides are TGTGCCAGCAGCCGGACAGATCCCAGTGAAGCTTTCTTT.

This clonotype was picked up a small number of times. The V gene is TRBV9, the J gene TRBJ2-1; TRBD1 or TRBD2 may be the D gene (5 bases each). Germline-derived CDR1 and CDR2 are SGDLS and YYNGEE. The CDR3 consists of 15 residues. Trimming cost V 4 bases and J 5 bases, with 16 bases left between them. The CDR3 protein is CASSSTGTRNNEQFF. CDR3 in DNA: TGTGCCAGCAGCTCGACCGGGACGCGGAACAATGAGCAGTTCTTC.

The V gene is TRBV7-9, the J gene TRBJ1-1, with TRBD1 matching 8 bases. The trim removed 1 base at V and 7 bases at J, leaving 11 bases unmatched. CDR1 and CDR2 from the germline V gene are SEHNR and FQNEAQ (reference sequence). The CDR3 spans 16 residues. The DNA for the CDR3 is TGTGCCAGCAGCTTAGATCCTGGCAGGGGGCGAGGTGAAGCTTTCTTT. This encodes CASSLDPGRGRGEAFF. The variable domain in full, completed from reference TRBV7-9 and TRBJ1-1, reads DTGVSQNPRHKITKRGQNVTFRCDPISEHNRLYWYRQTLGQGPEFLTYFQNEAQLEKSRLLSDRFSAERPKGSFSTLEIQRTEQGDSAMYLCASSLDPGRGRGEAFFGQGTRLTVV.

This clonotype was observed once. The CDR3 DNA follows: TGTGCCAGCAGCCAACAGAGGGCAGGCGGCTACACCTTC. Residues: CASSQQRAGGYTF. The chain links TRBV3-1 to TRBJ1-2; D is unclear. Trimming shortened V by 2 bases and J by 8 bases, and 12 bases separated the two germline ends. This CDR3 is built from 13 residues. CDR1 is LGHDT, CDR2 YNNKEL, per germline (reference sequence).

This clonotype was found once. The chain joins TRBV12-3 or TRBV12-4 to TRBJ1-4; TRBD1 might be the D (5 bases). The V end lost 5 bases, the J end lost 6 bases, and 16 bases lay between the germline ends. The CDR3 length is 15 residues. As DNA, the CDR3 is TGTGCCAGCAGTGCTGACCCCGGGGGGTATGAAAAACTGTTTTTT. Translated, it gives CASSADPGGYEKLFF.

This clonotype was recorded a few times. V and J are TRBV5-6 and TRBJ2-6, with D perhaps matching TRBD1 (7 bases). Looked up from germline, CDR1 is SGHDT and CDR2 is YYEEEE. With 4 bases removed from V and 0 bases from J, the gap between germline ends came to 11 bases. The CDR3 totals 16 residues. The CDR3 loop reads CASSLRGVSGANVLTF. The CDR3, as DNA: TGTGCCAGCAGCCTCAGGGGGGTCTCTGGGGCCAACGTCCTGACTTTC.